This TCR beta chain was found in a study of PD-1 blockade in classical Hodgkin lymphoma. The ends lost 4 bases at V and 0 bases at J; junction bases unmatched: 3. The germline gives CDR1 SGHRS, CDR2 YFSETQ. This CDR3 region has 15 residues. The time point here: cycle 4 day 1 (C4D1), after five to seven weeks of nivolumab. Every patient experienced relapse after autologous stem cell transplantation, and brentuximab vedotin exposure varied. Study results and caveats: As was reported, newly diagnosed patients showed lower baseline TCR diversity than healthy donors did.

TCRdb keeps only in-frame clones here, not all; method: immunoSEQ multiplex PCR. Of tens of thousands of clones detected, nearly 90% appear once; the ten largest clones hold about 8.1%. Worth noting for this clone: Antigen: not known.

Source: peripheral blood mononuclear cells (PBMCs), taken before the fourth cycle of nivolumab. The sequence was obtained from a human donor with classical Hodgkin lymphoma. J is TRBJ2-2 and V is TRBV5-1; TRBD1 agrees at 7 bases. The CDR3 loop reads CASSTDRANTGELFF. The CDR3 coding sequence is TGCGCCAGCAGCACTGACAGGGCGAACACCGGGGAGCTGTTTTTT.